This T cell receptor (beta chain) stems from a study of blood T cell repertoires in COVID-19. Background on the study: COVID-19 samples from acute and convalescent phases originated in the United States, Italy and Spain. Nucleic acid was either cDNA or gDNA, and it came from T cells, B-cell-depleted T cells, or PBMCs.

Trimming left V 3 bases short and J 1 base short, with 17 bases between. The germline gives CDR1 SGHRS, CDR2 YFSETQ. The CDR3 is 17 amino acids. In the original analysis: Estimates of nucleated cell counts were drawn from the amplification of reference gene primers. Measured with immunoSEQ multiplex PCR; TCRdb has only the in-frame clones, and not every one. The V and J calls and clone size were taken over from that table, and D and trimming were inferred from the DNA. This sample carries 180,000 or so clones, more than 70% of them seen once, and the ten largest clones take 7.5% to 9.5%. This chain links TRBV5-1 with TRBJ1-3; tentatively, D is TRBD1 (5 bases). The origin of this receptor is a woman aged 60-70 years with acute or convalescent COVID-19. The sequenced sample was peripheral blood. In DNA form, the CDR3 reads TGCGCCAGCAGCTGGGGGGACGTTAGCCTTTCTGGAAACACCATATATTTT. This encodes CASSWGDVSLSGNTIYF.